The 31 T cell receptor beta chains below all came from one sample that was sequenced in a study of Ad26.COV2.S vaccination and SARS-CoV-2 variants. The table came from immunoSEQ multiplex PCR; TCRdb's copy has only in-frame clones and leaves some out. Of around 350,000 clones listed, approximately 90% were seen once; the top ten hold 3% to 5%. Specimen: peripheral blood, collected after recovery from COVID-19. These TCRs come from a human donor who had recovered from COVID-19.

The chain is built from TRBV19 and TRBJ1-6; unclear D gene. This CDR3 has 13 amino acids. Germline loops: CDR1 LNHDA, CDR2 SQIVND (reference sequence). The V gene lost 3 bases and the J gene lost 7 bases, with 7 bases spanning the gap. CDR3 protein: CASSIGKNSPLHF. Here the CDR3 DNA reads TGTGCCAGTAGTATCGGTAAAAATTCACCCCTCCACTTT. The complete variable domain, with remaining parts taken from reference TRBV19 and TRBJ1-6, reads DGGITQSPKYLFRKEGQNVTLSCEQNLNHDAMYWYRQDPGQGLRLIYYSQIVNDFQKGDIAEGYSVSREKKESFPLTVTSAQKNPTAFYLCASSIGKNSPLHFGNGTRLTVT.

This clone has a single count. CDR3 sequence: CASSIGGASHTEAFF. The CDR3, as DNA: TGTGCCAGTAGTATAGGGGGGGCTTCGCACACTGAAGCTTTCTTT. The gene calls are TRBV19 and TRBJ1-1, with D perhaps TRBD1 (6 bases). Germline CDR1 LNHDA, CDR2 SQIVND (reference sequence). V shed 1 base and J shed 3 bases, with 12 bases lying between them. The CDR3 covers 15 residues.

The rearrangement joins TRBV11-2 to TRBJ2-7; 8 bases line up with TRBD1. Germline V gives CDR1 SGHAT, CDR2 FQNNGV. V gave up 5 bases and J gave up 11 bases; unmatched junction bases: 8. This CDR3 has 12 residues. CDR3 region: CASSQSTGEEYF. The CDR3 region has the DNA TGTGCCAGCAGCCAGTCGACAGGGGAGGAGTACTTC.

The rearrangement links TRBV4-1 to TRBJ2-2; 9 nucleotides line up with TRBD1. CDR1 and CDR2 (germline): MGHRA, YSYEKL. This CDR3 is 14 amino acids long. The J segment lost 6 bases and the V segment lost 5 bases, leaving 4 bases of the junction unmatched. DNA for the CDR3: TGCGCCAGCAGCTCCCGGACAGGGGCCGGGGAGCTGTTTTTT. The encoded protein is CASSSRTGAGELFF.

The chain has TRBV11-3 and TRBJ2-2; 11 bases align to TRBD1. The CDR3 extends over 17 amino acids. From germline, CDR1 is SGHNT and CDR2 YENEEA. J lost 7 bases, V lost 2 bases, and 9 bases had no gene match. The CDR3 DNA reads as TGTGCCAGCAGCTTATCGTCGGACAGGGGGCGCTTCGGGGAGCTGTTTTTT. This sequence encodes CASSLSSDRGRFGELFF.

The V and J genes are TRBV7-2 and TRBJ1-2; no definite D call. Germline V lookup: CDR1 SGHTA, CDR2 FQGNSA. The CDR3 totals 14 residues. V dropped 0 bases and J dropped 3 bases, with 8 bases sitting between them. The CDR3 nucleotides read TGTGCCAGCAGCTTAGCCTCACAGTACTATGGCTACACCTTC. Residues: CASSLASQYYGYTF.

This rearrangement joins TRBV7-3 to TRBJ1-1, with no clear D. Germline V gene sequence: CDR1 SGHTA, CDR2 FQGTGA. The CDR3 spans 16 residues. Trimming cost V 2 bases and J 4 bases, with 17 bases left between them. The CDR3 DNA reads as TGTGCCAGCAGCTTATCCCCGCAGCGGTTGGGCACTGAAGCTTTCTTT. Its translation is CASSLSPQRLGTEAFF.

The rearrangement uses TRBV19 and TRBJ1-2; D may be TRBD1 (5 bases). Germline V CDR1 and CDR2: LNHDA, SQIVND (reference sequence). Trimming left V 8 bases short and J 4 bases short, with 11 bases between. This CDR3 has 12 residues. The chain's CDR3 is CASRQGGYGYTF. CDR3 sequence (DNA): TGTGCCAGTCGCCAGGGAGGCTATGGCTACACCTTC.

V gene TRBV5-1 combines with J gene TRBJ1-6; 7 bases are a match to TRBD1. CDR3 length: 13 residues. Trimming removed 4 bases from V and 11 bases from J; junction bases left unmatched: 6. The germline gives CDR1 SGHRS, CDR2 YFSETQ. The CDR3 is CASSTGQLPPLHF. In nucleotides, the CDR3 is TGCGCCAGCAGCACGGGACAGCTTCCACCCCTCCACTTT. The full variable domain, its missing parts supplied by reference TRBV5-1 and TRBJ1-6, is KAGVTQTPRYLIKTRGQQVTLSCSPISGHRSVSWYQQTPGQGLQFLFEYFSETQRNKGNFPGRFSGRQFSNSRSEMNVSTLELGDSALYLCASSTGQLPPLHFGNGTRLTVT.

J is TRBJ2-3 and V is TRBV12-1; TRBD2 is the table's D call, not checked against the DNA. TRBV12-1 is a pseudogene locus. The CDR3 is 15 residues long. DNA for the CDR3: TGTGCCAGCAGCTTTGCCGGACTAGGCGGAGATACGCAGTATTTT. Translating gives CASSFAGLGGDTQYF.

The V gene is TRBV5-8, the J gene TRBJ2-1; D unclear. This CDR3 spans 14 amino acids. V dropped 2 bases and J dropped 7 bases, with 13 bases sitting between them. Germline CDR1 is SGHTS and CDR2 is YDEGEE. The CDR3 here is CASSLPSLVNEQFF. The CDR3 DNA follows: TGTGCCAGCAGCTTACCTTCATTAGTGAATGAGCAGTTCTTC.

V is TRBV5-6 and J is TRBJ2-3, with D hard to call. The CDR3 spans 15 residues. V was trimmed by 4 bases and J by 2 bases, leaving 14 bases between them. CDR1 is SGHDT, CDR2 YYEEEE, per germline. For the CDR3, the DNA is TGTGCCAGCAGCCGTGGTTGGGTTGACACAGATACGCAGTATTTT. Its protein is CASSRGWVDTDTQYF.

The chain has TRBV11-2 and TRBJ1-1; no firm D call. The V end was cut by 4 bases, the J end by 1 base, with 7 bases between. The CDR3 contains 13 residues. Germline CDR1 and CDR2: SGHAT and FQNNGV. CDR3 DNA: TGTGCCAGCAGCTGGACTCCGAACACTGAAGCTTTCTTT. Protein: CASSWTPNTEAFF.

CDR3: CASSLRLNTEAFF. For the CDR3, the DNA is TGTGCCAGCTCATTGAGGTTGAACACTGAAGCTTTCTTT. J is TRBJ1-1 and V is TRBV18; D unresolved. Trimming shortened V by 5 bases and J by 0 bases, and 7 bases separated the two germline ends. Germline V gene data show CDR1 as KGHSH and CDR2 as LQKENI. The CDR3 loop spans 13 amino acids.

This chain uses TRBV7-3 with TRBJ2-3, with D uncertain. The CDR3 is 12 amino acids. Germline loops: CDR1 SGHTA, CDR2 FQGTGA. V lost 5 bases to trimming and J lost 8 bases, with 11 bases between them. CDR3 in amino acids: CASSLSLGTQYF. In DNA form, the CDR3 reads TGTGCCAGCAGCCTAAGCCTGGGTACGCAGTATTTT.

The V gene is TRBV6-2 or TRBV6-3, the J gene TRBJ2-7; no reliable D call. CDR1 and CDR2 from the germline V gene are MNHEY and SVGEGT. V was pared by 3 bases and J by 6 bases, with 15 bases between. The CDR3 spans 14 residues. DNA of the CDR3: TGTGCCAGCAGTTATGCAACCCTCCACCCCGAGCAGTACTTC. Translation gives CASSYATLHPEQYF.

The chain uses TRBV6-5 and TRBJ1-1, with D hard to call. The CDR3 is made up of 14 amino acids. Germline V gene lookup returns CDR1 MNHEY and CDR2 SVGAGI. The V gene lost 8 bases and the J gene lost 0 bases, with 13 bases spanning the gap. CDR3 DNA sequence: TGTGCCAGCTTTTTTGATGTGGTGAACACTGAAGCTTTCTTT. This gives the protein CASFFDVVNTEAFF.

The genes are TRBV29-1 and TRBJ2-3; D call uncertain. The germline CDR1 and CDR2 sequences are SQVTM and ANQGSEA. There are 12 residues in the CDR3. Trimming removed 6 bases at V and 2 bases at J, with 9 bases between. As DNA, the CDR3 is TGCAGCGTCGTGTATGTCACAGATACGCAGTATTTT. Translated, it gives CSVVYVTDTQYF.

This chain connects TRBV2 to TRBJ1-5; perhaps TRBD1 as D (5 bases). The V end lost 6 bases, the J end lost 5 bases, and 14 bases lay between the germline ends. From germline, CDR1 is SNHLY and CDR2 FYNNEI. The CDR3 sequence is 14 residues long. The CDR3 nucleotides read TGTGCCAGCAGGGACGACAGTCGCGATCAGCCCCAGCATTTT. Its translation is CASRDDSRDQPQHF.

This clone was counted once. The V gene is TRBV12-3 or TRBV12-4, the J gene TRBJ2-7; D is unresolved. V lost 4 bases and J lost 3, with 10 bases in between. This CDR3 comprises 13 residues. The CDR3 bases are TGTGCCAGCAGTTCCCAAGGGAACTACGAGCAGTACTTC. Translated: CASSSQGNYEQYF.

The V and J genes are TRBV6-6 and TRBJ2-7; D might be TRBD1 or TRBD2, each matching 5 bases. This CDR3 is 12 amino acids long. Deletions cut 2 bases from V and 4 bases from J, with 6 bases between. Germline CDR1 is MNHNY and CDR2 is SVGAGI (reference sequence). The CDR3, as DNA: TGTGCCAGCAGTTACGAGGGGTACGAGCAGTACTTC. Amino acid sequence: CASSYEGYEQYF.

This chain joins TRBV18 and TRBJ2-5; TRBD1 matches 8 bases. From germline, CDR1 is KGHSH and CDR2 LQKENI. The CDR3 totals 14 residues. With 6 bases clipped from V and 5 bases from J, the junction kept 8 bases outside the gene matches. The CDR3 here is CASSLDRGQETQYF. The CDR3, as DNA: TGTGCCAGCTCGCTTGACAGGGGCCAGGAGACCCAGTACTTC.

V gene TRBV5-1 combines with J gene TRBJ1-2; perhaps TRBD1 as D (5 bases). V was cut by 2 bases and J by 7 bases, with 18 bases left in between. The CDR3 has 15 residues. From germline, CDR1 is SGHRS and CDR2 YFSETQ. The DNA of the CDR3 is TGCGCCAGCAGCTTAGACGGCCAGGGAAGTGGTGGCTACACCTTC. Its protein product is CASSLDGQGSGGYTF.

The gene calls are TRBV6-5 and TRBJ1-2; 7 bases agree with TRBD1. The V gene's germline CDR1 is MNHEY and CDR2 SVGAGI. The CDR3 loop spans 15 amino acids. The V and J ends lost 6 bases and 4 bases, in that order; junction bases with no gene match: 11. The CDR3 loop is CASRSPGQRSYGYTF. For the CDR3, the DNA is TGTGCCAGCAGGTCCCCGGGACAGCGAAGCTATGGCTACACCTTC.

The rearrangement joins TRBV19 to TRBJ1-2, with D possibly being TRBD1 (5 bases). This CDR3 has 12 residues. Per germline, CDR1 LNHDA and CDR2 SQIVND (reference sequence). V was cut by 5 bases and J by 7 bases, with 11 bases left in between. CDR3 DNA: TGTGCCAGTAGTCTCGACAGCGGTGGCTACACCTTC. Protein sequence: CASSLDSGGYTF. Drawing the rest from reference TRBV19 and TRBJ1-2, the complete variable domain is DGGITQSPKYLFRKEGQNVTLSCEQNLNHDAMYWYRQDPGQGLRLIYYSQIVNDFQKGDIAEGYSVSREKKESFPLTVTSAQKNPTAFYLCASSLDSGGYTFGSGTRLTVV.

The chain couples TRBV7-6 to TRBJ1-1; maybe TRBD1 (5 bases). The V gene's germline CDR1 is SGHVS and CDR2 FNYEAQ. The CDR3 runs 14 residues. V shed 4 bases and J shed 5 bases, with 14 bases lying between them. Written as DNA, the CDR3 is TGTGCCAGCAGCTCCCGGACGGGGGAAACTGAAGCTTTCTTT. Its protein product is CASSSRTGETEAFF. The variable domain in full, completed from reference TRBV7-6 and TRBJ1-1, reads GAGVSQSPRYKVTKRGQDVALRCDPISGHVSLYWYRQALGQGPEFLTYFNYEAQQDKSGLPNDRFSAERPEGSISTLTIQRTEQRDSAMYRCASSSRTGETEAFFGQGTRLTVV.

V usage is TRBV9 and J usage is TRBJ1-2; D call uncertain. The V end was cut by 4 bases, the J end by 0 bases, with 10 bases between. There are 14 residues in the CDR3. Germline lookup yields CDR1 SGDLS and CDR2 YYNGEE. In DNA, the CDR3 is TGTGCCAGCAGCCCCTCGGAAGCTAACTATGGCTACACCTTC. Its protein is CASSPSEANYGYTF.

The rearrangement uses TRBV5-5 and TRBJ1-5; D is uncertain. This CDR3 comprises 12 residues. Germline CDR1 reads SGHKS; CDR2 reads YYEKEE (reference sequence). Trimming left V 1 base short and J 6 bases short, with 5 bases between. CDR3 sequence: CASSLRGQPQHF. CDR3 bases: TGTGCCAGCAGCTTGCGAGGTCAGCCCCAGCATTTT.

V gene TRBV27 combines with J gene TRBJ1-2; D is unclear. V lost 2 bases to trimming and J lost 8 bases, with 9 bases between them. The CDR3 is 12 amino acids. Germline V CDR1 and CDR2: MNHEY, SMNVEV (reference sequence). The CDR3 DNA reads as TGTGCCAGCAGTTTAGACGGCCTCGGCTACACCTTC. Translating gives CASSLDGLGYTF.

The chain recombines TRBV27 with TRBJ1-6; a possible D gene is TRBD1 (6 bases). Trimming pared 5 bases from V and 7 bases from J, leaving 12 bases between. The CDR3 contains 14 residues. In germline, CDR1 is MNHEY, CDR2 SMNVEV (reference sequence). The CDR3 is CASSTGIGNSPLHF. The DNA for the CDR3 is TGTGCCAGCAGTACAGGGATAGGAAATTCACCCCTCCACTTT.

CDR3 protein: CASSLSVSGYTF. CDR3 DNA: TGTGCCAGCAGCTTAAGCGTCAGTGGCTACACCTTC. The V call is TRBV11-2, the J call TRBJ1-2; D remains ambiguous. Per germline, CDR1 SGHAT and CDR2 FQNNGV. The V end lost 2 bases, the J end lost 7 bases, and 8 bases lay between the germline ends. The CDR3 spans 12 residues.